The clone carrying this T cell receptor (delta chain) is medium-sized. Additional DNA sequences in this sample encode the identical CDR3. TCRdb re-called the RT-PCR reads with CATT. The sample carries about 1,300 delta-chain clones, around 4.9% recorded once. The data originate from a study of gamma-delta T cells after stem cell transplantation. The germline V and J ends were trimmed by 0 bases and 0 bases, with 29 bases remaining between them. This CDR3 has 22 amino acids. The germline V gene encodes CDR1 TSWWSYY and CDR2 QGS. The chain combines TRDV1 with TRDJ1; TRDD2 is a possible D gene (6 bases). The sample comprised gamma-delta T cells. This TCR was sampled from a human donor. It is not recorded whose cells these are; they may come from a transplant donor. The CDR3 spells CALGELTPFLPSGLTYTDKLIF. CDR3 nucleotide sequence: TGTGCTCTTGGGGAACTGACCCCATTCCTTCCGTCGGGGCTAACTTACACCGATAAACTCATCTTT.